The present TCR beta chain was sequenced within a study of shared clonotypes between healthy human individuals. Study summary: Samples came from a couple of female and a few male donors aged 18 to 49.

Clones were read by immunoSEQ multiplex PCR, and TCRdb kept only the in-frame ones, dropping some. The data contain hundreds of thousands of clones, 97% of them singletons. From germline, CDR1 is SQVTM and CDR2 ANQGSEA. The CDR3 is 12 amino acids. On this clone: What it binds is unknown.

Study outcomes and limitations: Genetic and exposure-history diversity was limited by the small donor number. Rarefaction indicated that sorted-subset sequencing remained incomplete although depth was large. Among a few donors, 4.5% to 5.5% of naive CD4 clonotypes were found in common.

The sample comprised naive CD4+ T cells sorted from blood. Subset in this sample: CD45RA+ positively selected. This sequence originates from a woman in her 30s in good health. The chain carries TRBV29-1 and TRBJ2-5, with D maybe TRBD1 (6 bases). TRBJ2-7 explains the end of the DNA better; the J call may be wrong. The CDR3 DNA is TGCAGCGGCCGGGACAACTCCTACGAGCAGTACTTC. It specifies CSGRDNSYEQYF.